These 18 T cell receptor beta chains share one sample of origin, sequenced in a study of CXCR3-negative and CXCR3-positive naive CD8 T cells. Libraries of TRB cDNA were made by 5' RACE and carried UMIs. TCRdb re-called the 5' RACE reads and gives one entry per CDR3 protein, without DNA. The listing records approximately 56,000 distinct CDR3 sequences. Sequencing was performed on naive CXCR3- CD8+ T cells from blood. As to subset: CD45RO-CCR7+CD27+CD95- naive CD8+ T cells lacking CXCR3 (TNR3-). The receptors shown here come from a human donor in good health. Some clones in this sample may be carry-over from other donors' samples.

The V and J genes are TRBV19 and TRBJ2-7; TCRdb's D call, TRBD1, is unchecked because there is no DNA. CDR3 length equals 13 residues. The V gene's germline CDR1 is LNHDA and CDR2 SQIVND (reference sequence). The CDR3 is CASSIGGGYEQYF.

The J gene is TRBJ2-7, the V gene TRBV10-3; the D call of TRBD1 rests on TCRdb alone, since no DNA is present to check it. The CDR3 sequence is 13 residues long. CDR1 and CDR2 from the germline V gene are ENHRY and SYGVKD. The CDR3 is CAITPGPRGEQYF.

This chain uses TRBV29-1 with TRBJ1-2; with no DNA, the TCRdb D assignment of TRBD1 cannot be verified. Germline lookup yields CDR1 SQVTM and CDR2 ANQGSEA. The CDR3 length is 13 residues. CDR3 amino acids: CSAPTGANYGYTF.

The V gene is TRBV28, the J gene TRBJ2-1; TCRdb names TRBD1, which stays unverified in the absence of DNA. This CDR3 has 14 amino acids. Germline V CDR1 and CDR2: MDHEN, SYDVKM. CDR3 region: CASGGQGLLNEQFF.

The J gene is TRBJ2-5, the V gene TRBV28; lacking DNA, the TRBD1 call made by TCRdb goes unchecked. Germline values: CDR1 MDHEN, CDR2 SYDVKM. The CDR3 runs 16 residues. This CDR3 is CASRSPTGAKQETQYF.

V gene TRBV24-1 combines with J gene TRBJ2-1; TCRdb's assignment of TRBD1 cannot be checked, as there is no DNA. Germline V CDR1 and CDR2: KGHDR, SFDVKD. The CDR3 runs 12 residues. The CDR3 loop reads CATSDPQGSQFF.

The rearrangement links TRBV15 to TRBJ2-7. Per germline, CDR1 LNHNV and CDR2 YYDKDF (reference sequence). The CDR3 is made up of 14 amino acids. The CDR3 loop is CATSRDRRPYEQYF.

The CDR3 is CASSLGATNEQFF. The chain employs TRBV28 and TRBJ2-1; the D call from TCRdb, TRBD1, cannot be confirmed without DNA. The V gene's germline CDR1 is MDHEN and CDR2 SYDVKM. The CDR3 runs to 13 residues.

The J gene is TRBJ2-1, the V gene TRBV11-2; the TCRdb call, TRBD2, lacks DNA for checking. The CDR3 spans 13 residues. CDR1 is SGHAT and CDR2 is FQNNGV in the germline V gene. The CDR3 loop reads CASSSLIAGEQFF.

The rearrangement joins TRBV2 to TRBJ2-2; TCRdb gives TRBD2 as the D gene, but with no DNA this cannot be confirmed. The CDR3 is 16 amino acids. CDR1 and CDR2 from the germline V gene are SNHLY and FYNNEI. CDR3 protein: CASRHFPAGPTGELFF.

V and J are TRBV5-1 and TRBJ1-1. This CDR3 is built from 13 residues. Germline CDR1 SGHRS, CDR2 YFSETQ. The CDR3 spells CASSLASNTEAFF. Supplemented by reference TRBV5-1 and TRBJ1-1, the full variable domain reads KAGVTQTPRYLIKTRGQQVTLSCSPISGHRSVSWYQQTPGQGLQFLFEYFSETQRNKGNFPGRFSGRQFSNSRSEMNVSTLELGDSALYLCASSLASNTEAFFGQGTRLTVV.

This rearrangement joins TRBV6-2 or TRBV6-3 to TRBJ2-7; the TRBD1 assignment by TCRdb is unverifiable without DNA. There are 17 residues in the CDR3. Germline V gives CDR1 MNHEY, CDR2 SVGEGT. The CDR3 reads CASSYSTRGTPSYEQYF.

The V call is TRBV7-9, the J call TRBJ1-5; TCRdb selects TRBD1, and the lack of DNA leaves this call unchecked. CDR1 SEHNR and CDR2 FQNEAQ come from the germline V gene (reference sequence). The CDR3 has 13 residues. CDR3 loop: CASSQGGNQPQHF.

The rearrangement joins TRBV5-1 to TRBJ2-1; the TCRdb D gene call, TRBD1, has no DNA to confirm it. CDR1 is SGHRS, CDR2 YFSETQ, per germline. The CDR3 consists of 15 residues. CDR3 region: CASSSPGQGAYEQFF.

The V call is TRBV6-5, the J call TRBJ1-2. CDR1 is MNHEY, CDR2 SVGAGI, per germline. The CDR3 extends over 15 amino acids. CDR3 sequence: CASSYSGTTFYGYTF.

V usage is TRBV7-8 and J usage is TRBJ2-1. Germline assignment: CDR1 SGHVS and CDR2 FQNEAQ. The CDR3 is 12 residues long. The CDR3: CASSVTYNEQFF.

The rearrangement uses TRBV28 and TRBJ2-1; TCRdb designates TRBD1, a call that cannot be tested without DNA. The CDR3 totals 14 residues. CDR1 is MDHEN and CDR2 is SYDVKM in the germline V gene. This CDR3 reads CASSPDTGSHEQFF.

V usage is TRBV15 and J usage is TRBJ2-7; TCRdb calls TRBD1, which cannot be checked without DNA. CDR3 length: 13 amino acids. CDR1 and CDR2 from the germline V gene are LNHNV and YYDKDF (reference sequence). The CDR3 protein is CATSLGPSYEQYF.